This is a list of T cell receptor beta chains from one sample in a study of a mutant IDH1 vaccine in newly diagnosed glioma. No antigen is known for these receptors. This table comes from immunoSEQ multiplex PCR, and its TCRdb copy is limited to in-frame clones, with some not included. The data show 45,000 to 60,000 clones, approximately 90% seen once. The source was PBMCs, collected from a glioma patient whose treatment included an IDH1 peptide vaccine. The receptors stem from a woman between 35 and 50 years old with glioma. Both conserved end residues are part of each CDR3. D genes are given only for firm matches. The size field is filled for only some rows; it gives once, few, many or a size class.

clone size	V gene	D gene	J gene	CDR3 DNA	CDR3 protein
NA	TRBV18	NA	TRBJ1-4	TGTGCCAGCTCACCACGACAGGCAACTAATGAAAAACTGTTTTTT	CASSPRQATNEKLFF
NA	TRBV4-3	TRBD1	TRBJ1-4	TGCGCCAGCAGCCAAGAATACAGGGGTTGGGAAAAACTGTTTTTT	CASSQEYRGWEKLFF
NA	TRBV7-9	TRBD1	TRBJ2-7	TGTGCCAGCAGCTTGTTACGACAGGGCCCCCACGAGCAGTACTTC	CASSLLRQGPHEQYF
NA	TRBV5-6	TRBD2	TRBJ2-3	TGTGCCAGCAGCTGGCTAACTAGCGGGGGAACAGATACGCAGTATTTT	CASSWLTSGGTDTQYF
NA	TRBV30	NA	TRBJ2-5	TGTGCCTGGAGTGTAATAGGGCGGGAGACCCAGTACTTC	CAWSVIGRETQYF
NA	TRBV18	NA	TRBJ2-1	TGTGCCAGCTCACCACAGGGACTAGGGGGCAGTGAGCAGTTCTTC	CASSPQGLGGSEQFF
NA	TRBV4-1	TRBD2	TRBJ2-1	TGCGCCAGCAGCCCCGGACTAGCGGGAGTGGTAGGCAATGAGCAGTTCTTC	CASSPGLAGVVGNEQFF
NA	TRBV7-2	NA	TRBJ2-5	TGTGCCAGCAGCTTAAGTTTCGGGCAAGAGACCCAGTACTTC	CASSLSFGQETQYF
NA	TRBV7-9	NA	TRBJ1-1	TGTGCCAGCAGCTTCGAACAGGGACGGCCCACTGAAGCTTTCTTT	CASSFEQGRPTEAFF
NA	TRBV5-5	TRBD2	TRBJ2-1	TGTGCCAGCAGCAGGACTAGCGGGATAAATGAGCAGTTCTTC	CASSRTSGINEQFF
few	TRBV7-9	NA	TRBJ1-1	TGTGCCAGCGGGGGCAGTTGGGGGTCTGAAGCTTTCTTT	CASGGSWGSEAFF
NA	TRBV29-1	TRBD1	TRBJ2-7	TGCAGCGTTGAGACCGGGACAGGGGCCTACGAGCAGTACTTC	CSVETGTGAYEQYF
NA	TRBV5-1	TRBD2	TRBJ2-3	TGCGCCAGCACCCTGGGACTAGCGGTTAGCACAGATACGCAGTATTTT	CASTLGLAVSTDTQYF
NA	TRBV19	NA	TRBJ1-4	TGTGCCAGTAGTCCCCTTGGGGGACAACCTAATGAAAAACTGTTTTTT	CASSPLGGQPNEKLFF
NA	TRBV7-3	TRBD1	TRBJ1-1	TGTGCCAGCAGCTTGACAGGGGGGTCTGAAGCTTTCTTT	CASSLTGGSEAFF
NA	TRBV5-1	NA	TRBJ1-1	TGCGCCAGCAGCTTGGTTGCGGGGGGAGGCACTGAAGCTTTCTTT	CASSLVAGGGTEAFF
once	TRBV7-9	NA	TRBJ2-7	TGTGCCAGCAGCTTTGTTAGCACGAGCTCCTACGAGCAGTACTTC	CASSFVSTSSYEQYF
NA	TRBV5-4	NA	TRBJ2-5	TGTGCCAGCAGCATACAGGGATTGGAGACCCAGTACTTC	CASSIQGLETQYF
NA	TRBV27	NA	TRBJ1-2	TGTGCCAGCAGGCCAGCGAAAGATTACTATGGCTACACCTTC	CASRPAKDYYGYTF
few	TRBV2	NA	TRBJ1-5	TGTGCCAGCAGTGGGGGGAGGCAGCCCCAGCATTTT	CASSGGRQPQHF
NA	TRBV7-8	NA	TRBJ2-7	TGTGCCAGCAGCCGAGGTGGTTGGGGCGGCCCCTACGAGCAGTACTTC	CASSRGGWGGPYEQYF
NA	TRBV2	NA	TRBJ1-1	TGTGCCAGCCAGGTCAATGGGTTGAACACTGAAGCTTTCTTT	CASQVNGLNTEAFF
NA	TRBV2	NA	TRBJ2-4	TGTGCCAGCAGTGACGGGGCTGGTGTCGCCAAAAACATTCAGTACTTC	CASSDGAGVAKNIQYF
NA	TRBV5-1	NA	TRBJ1-1	TGCGCCAGCAGCCTAAATGGTCCCAGGGCGAACACTGAAGCTTTCTTT	CASSLNGPRANTEAFF
few	TRBV6-4	NA	TRBJ2-2	TGTGCCAGCAGTGACTCGGGGTTGGCCGGGGAGCTGTTTTTT	CASSDSGLAGELFF
NA	TRBV5-5	NA	TRBJ1-2	TGTGCCAGCAGCTTGGCCCAGAGTGGTGGCTACACCTTC	CASSLAQSGGYTF
NA	TRBV6-1	TRBD1	TRBJ2-7	TGTGCCAGCAGTGAAGACAGGGGGCGCTCCTACGAGCAGTACTTC	CASSEDRGRSYEQYF
NA	TRBV19	TRBD1	TRBJ1-2	TGTGCCAGTAGTAGGACAGGGAACTATGGCTACACCTTC	CASSRTGNYGYTF
NA	TRBV6-5	NA	TRBJ1-6	TGTGCCAGCACGCCACAGCGAAATAATTCACCCCTCCACTTT	CASTPQRNNSPLHF
few	TRBV6-1	NA	TRBJ1-6	TGTGCCAGCAGTGATGACAGGAGCTCCTATAATTCACCCCTCCACTTT	CASSDDRSSYNSPLHF
NA	TRBV7-9	TRBD1	TRBJ2-5	TGTGCCAGCAGTGGTTGGGACAGGGGCCCAACCCAGTACTTC	CASSGWDRGPTQYF
NA	TRBV18	NA	TRBJ1-2	TGTGCCAGCTCACCACTCGACGCTGCTAACTATGGCTACACCTTC	CASSPLDAANYGYTF
NA	TRBV6-5	TRBD1	TRBJ2-7	TGTGCCAGCAGTTTAGGACAGGGGTGGAACGAGCAGTACTTC	CASSLGQGWNEQYF
few	TRBV10-3	NA	TRBJ2-3	TGTGCCATCAGTGATTCCGGGACGGGAGCGGATACGCAGTATTTT	CAISDSGTGADTQYF
few	TRBV7-8	NA	TRBJ2-7	TGTGCCAGCAGCTTAAGAGGCCAGGAGGACGATTCCTACGAGCAGTACTTC	CASSLRGQEDDSYEQYF
NA	TRBV5-1	TRBD1	TRBJ1-4	TGCGCCAGCAGCATGGGACAGCCGAATGAAAAACTGTTTTTT	CASSMGQPNEKLFF
few	TRBV29-1	NA	TRBJ1-1	TGCAGCGCCCACGAGGGAGGAGGTACCACTGAAGCTTTCTTT	CSAHEGGGTTEAFF
NA	TRBV18	NA	TRBJ1-1	TGTGCCAGCTCACCACGGGAGGGGCTGGGGAACACTGAAGCTTTCTTT	CASSPREGLGNTEAFF
NA	TRBV5-1	TRBD2	TRBJ2-5	TGCGCCAGCAGCTTGGTGGTAGCGGGAGGGGAGACCCAGTACTTC	CASSLVVAGGETQYF
NA	TRBV6-1	TRBD1	TRBJ1-1	TGTGCCAGCGATACAGGGGCGTCCGCTTTCTTT	CASDTGASAFF
NA	TRBV5-4	NA	TRBJ1-2	TGTGCCAGCAGAAGCCCCGGCCTCTATGGCTACACCTTC	CASRSPGLYGYTF
NA	TRBV4-2	TRBD2	TRBJ2-5	TGTGCCAGCAGCCAAGGGGGAGGGTACACCCAGTACTTC	CASSQGGGYTQYF
few	TRBV4-2	NA	TRBJ1-5	TGTGCCAGCAGCCAAATCGAGGGAATCCCCCAGCATTTT	CASSQIEGIPQHF
NA	TRBV13	TRBD1	TRBJ2-1	TGTGCCAGCAGCTTAGGCCACGGGACAGGGTTCGGGAATGAGCAGTTCTTC	CASSLGHGTGFGNEQFF
NA	TRBV6-5	NA	TRBJ2-5	TGTGCCAGCAGTACCGGGGGTCCCACCAGGGTGACCCAGTACTTC	CASSTGGPTRVTQYF
NA	TRBV9	NA	TRBJ2-5	TGTGCCAGCAGCGTAGGGGGCCCGGCGGCCCAGTACTTC	CASSVGGPAAQYF
once	TRBV4-3	NA	TRBJ1-4	TGCGCCAGCAGCCAAGCGGTTTCCACAGGCGCTGAAAAACTGTTTTTT	CASSQAVSTGAEKLFF
NA	TRBV6-1	TRBD1	TRBJ1-3	TGTGCCAGCAGTGAAGAGGACAGGATCTTACGCCGGGACCGAACCATATATTTT	CASSEEDRILRRDRTIYF
NA	TRBV6-1	TRBD1	TRBJ1-4	TGTGCCAGCGAGACAGGGGGCGGGGGTAATGAAAAACTGTTTTTT	CASETGGGGNEKLFF
NA	TRBV19	NA	TRBJ1-4	TGTGCCAGTACCGACCACAGCGGGGCTATTAATGAAAAACTGTTTTTT	CASTDHSGAINEKLFF
medium-sized	TRBV7-2	NA	TRBJ1-6	TGTGCCAGCAGCCCGAGTTGGGGATCACCCCTCCACTTT	CASSPSWGSPLHF
NA	TRBV10-2	TRBD1	TRBJ2-2	TGCGCCAGCAGCTATGGACAGGTGAACACCGGGGAGCTGTTTTTT	CASSYGQVNTGELFF
NA	TRBV9	TRBD2	TRBJ2-2	TGTGCCAGCAGCAGCCAGACAGTAGGACTAGCGATCGGGGAGCTGTTTTTT	CASSSQTVGLAIGELFF
NA	TRBV28	NA	TRBJ2-7	TGTGCCAGCAGTTATCACCAGGGTTACGAGCAGTACTTC	CASSYHQGYEQYF
once	TRBV28	NA	TRBJ1-1	TGTGCCAGCAGTTTATCCGCTAGGAACACTGAAGCTTTCTTT	CASSLSARNTEAFF
NA	TRBV5-5	NA	TRBJ1-1	TGTGCCAGCAGCTTGTGGGACGACAGGGAAGCTTTCTTT	CASSLWDDREAFF
NA	TRBV20-1	NA	TRBJ2-7	TGCAGTGCTCCGGATGCCGGGCAGCAGTACTTC	CSAPDAGQQYF
NA	TRBV11-2	NA	TRBJ1-4	TGTGCCAGCAGCTTAGAAAAGGCAACTAATGAAAAACTGTTTTTT	CASSLEKATNEKLFF
NA	TRBV5-1	TRBD1	TRBJ2-7	TGCGCCAGCAGTTATGACAGGGCCGGGCAGTACTTC	CASSYDRAGQYF
NA	TRBV27	NA	TRBJ1-1	TGTGCCAGCAGTTTAAGGGGCCAGAACACTGAAGCTTTCTTT	CASSLRGQNTEAFF